This T cell receptor beta chain was recovered during a study of monozygotic twins with cystic fibrosis. The germline V gene encodes CDR1 SNHLY and CDR2 FYNNEI. The CDR3 loop spans 12 amino acids. The germline V and J ends were trimmed by 6 bases and 7 bases, with 10 bases remaining between them. Only in-frame clones appear in the TCRdb table, and some are missing; sequencing was by immunoSEQ multiplex PCR. The sample contains some 33,000 clones, approximately 90% of which appear only once. This TCR derives from a boy aged 2 to 9 with cystic fibrosis. V is TRBV2 and J is TRBJ2-4; tentatively, D is TRBD1 (6 bases). The source material was blood. The chain's CDR3 is CASRGTKNIQYF. CDR3 coding DNA: TGTGCCAGCAGGGGGACAAAGAACATTCAGTACTTC.